A single sample is the source of the 22 T cell receptor beta chains below, sequenced in a study of tumor-infiltrating lymphocytes in primary liver carcinoma (dated by TCRdb to 2017 to 2019). Total RNA and DNA were co-extracted without cell sorting from approximately 20-30 mg of bulk tissue using the AllPrep DNA/RNA mini kit. TCRdb names Illumina HiSeq 2500 as the instrument used. Starting from 450 to 500 ng total RNA, TCRbeta-specific cDNA was produced by reverse transcription with a constant-region primer and ProtoScript II reverse transcriptase. The TCRbeta libraries were prepared through three rounds of nested multiplex PCR following a slightly modified ARM-PCR procedure. Multiplex TRBV1-TRBV30 forward primers and a Cbeta reverse primer were used in the first two PCR rounds, each of which was run for around 9 cycles. TCRdb took the public reads, trimmed them with fastp at Q25, ran MiXCR for clone calling and kept in-frame beta chains. Here each entry gathers all rows of one CDR3 protein and keeps the most common genes and DNA. This sample lists approximately 110,000 distinct CDR3 sequences; under 65% were detected once. Of the sample, 8.4% is held by the ten largest clones.

Sequencing was carried out using liver tumor tissue from sampling region 3. The cell subset or site label on this specimen signifies: tumor region T3, left-lateral pole. The receptors originated from a woman in her fifties or sixties with primary liver carcinoma and hepatitis B virus infection.

This clonotype was detected only once. An end of the junction does not agree with germline; a read error may underlie this. The J gene is TRBJ2-7, the V gene TRBV6-1; TRBD2 matches 7 bases. Germline assignment: CDR1 MNHNS and CDR2 SASEGT. The CDR3 consists of 14 residues. CDR3 amino acids: CASSANSGNYEQYF. The CDR3 DNA reads TGTGCCAGCAGCGCAAACAGCGGGAACTACGAGCAATACTTC.

To note about this clonotype: A junction end diverges from the germline sequence, so it may reflect a read error. The gene calls are TRBV7-9 and TRBJ1-2; D is perhaps TRBD1 (6 bases). The CDR3 sequence is 17 residues long. CDR1 is SEHNR and CDR2 is FQNEAQ in the germline V gene (reference sequence). DNA of the CDR3: TGTGCCAGCAGCGCGACCCCAGCTGGGGGCCGGAACTATGACTACACCTTC. It codes for CASSATPAGGRNYDYTF.

The chain carries TRBV11-2 and TRBJ1-3; TRBD1 might be the D (6 bases). Per germline, CDR1 SGHAT and CDR2 FQNNGV. The CDR3 is made up of 19 amino acids. The CDR3 bases are TGTGTTAGTAGTTTATTGGGACATGGGAGACTCGCCTCTGGAAACACCATATATTTT. It translates to CVSSLLGHGRLASGNTIYF.

In regard to this clonotype: A much larger clone differs from this one at a single base, so this may be a read error. This chain uses TRBV4-2 with TRBJ1-4, with a weak D call TRBD1 (6 bases). Germline-derived CDR1 and CDR2 are LGHNA and YNFKEQ. V lost 4 bases, J lost 7 bases, and 13 bases lay in between. This CDR3 has 14 amino acids. The CDR3, as DNA: TGTGCCAGCAGCCGAGCAGTAGGGGGTGAAAAACTGTTTTTT. Protein product: CASSRAVGGEKLFF.

Worth noting for this clonotype: It is likely a read error, because the conserved phenylalanine at the end of the CDR3 is missing. The chain is built from TRBV11-2 and TRBJ2-3; TRBD2 is a possible D gene (7 bases). The germline gives CDR1 SGHAT, CDR2 FQNNGV. The CDR3 has 19 amino acids. This CDR3 reads CVSSPERGGYSGRTDTQYY. The CDR3 DNA is TGTGTCAGCAGCCCCGAGAGGGGGGGATATAGCGGCCGCACAGATACGCAGTATTAT.

This clonotype has only a few counts. No conserved phenylalanine or tryptophan ends this CDR3, so it is likely a read error. J is TRBJ2-1 and V is TRBV6-5, with D perhaps matching TRBD2 (7 bases). The CDR3 runs to 13 residues. CDR1 MNHEY and CDR2 SVGAGI come from the germline V gene. The CDR3 loop is CASQRGGANVQFV. DNA of the CDR3: TGTGCCAGCCAAAGGGGGGGGGCTAATGTGCAGTTCGTC.

Points on this clonotype: One end of the junction fails to match germline, which may point to a read error. The chain carries TRBV5-1 and TRBJ2-7, with D possibly called TRBD1 or TRBD2 (6 bases each). The CDR3 is 16 residues long. Germline-derived CDR1 and CDR2 are SGHRS and YFSETQ. The CDR3 is CASSRGHTISSYEQCF. The CDR3 DNA reads TGCGCCAGCAGCCGGGGGCACACAATTAGCTCCTACGAGCAGTGCTTC.

As for this clonotype: With a much larger clone just one base away, this may be a read error. This rearrangement joins TRBV7-8 to TRBJ2-5; possibly TRBD2 for D (6 bases). The V gene's germline CDR1 is SGHVS and CDR2 FQNEAQ. This CDR3 has 14 residues. The CDR3 DNA is TGTGCCAGCAGCTTAAGTGGTAGTCGGGAGACCCAGTGCTTC. It is translated as CASSLSGSRETQCF.

The sample holds one count of this clonotype. The CDR3 carries no conserved terminal phenylalanine or tryptophan, so it likely arises from a read error. The chain links TRBV29-1 to TRBJ1-1, with unresolved D. This CDR3 spans 11 amino acids. Germline values: CDR1 SQVTM, CDR2 ANQGSEA. Trimming left V 8 bases short and J 7 bases short, with 14 bases between. The CDR3 DNA reads TGCAGCTTCAGCCGGGTGGTTGAAGCTTTCTTA. It yields the protein CSFSRVVEAFL.

A note on this clonotype: A much larger clone differs from this one at a single base, so this may be a read error. This rearrangement joins TRBV14 to TRBJ1-2; tentative D call: TRBD1 (5 bases). This CDR3 comprises 13 residues. Germline CDR1 reads SGHDN; CDR2 reads FVKESK. In DNA form, the CDR3 reads TGTACCAGCAGTCCGGACATTAACTATGGCTACACCTTC. Its translation: CTSSPDINYGYTF.

This clonotype was counted a single time. The V call is TRBV6-1, the J call TRBJ1-1; D unresolved. Trimming left V 4 bases short and J 10 bases short, with 19 bases between. Germline V gives CDR1 MNHNS, CDR2 SASEGT. CDR3 length equals 14 residues. The CDR3 DNA is TGTGCCAGCAGTGGAGTCCTGGTCGGGTCTGGAGCTTTCTTT. Protein product: CASSGVLVGSGAFF.

This clonotype was detected many times. V is TRBV5-6 and J is TRBJ1-6; TRBD1 is a possible D gene (6 bases). Germline CDR1 SGHDT, CDR2 YYEEEE. Between the trimmed V and J ends, which lost 4 bases and 0 bases, there was a span of 11 bases. The CDR3 runs 16 residues. Here the CDR3 reads CASSKGDISYNSPLHF. The DNA for the CDR3 is TGTGCCAGCAGCAAGGGGGACATCTCCTATAATTCACCCCTCCACTTT.

A word on this clonotype: The junction shows a germline mismatch at one end, possibly a read error. V gene TRBV6-5 combines with J gene TRBJ2-7; tentatively, D is TRBD2 (5 bases). The CDR3 has 14 residues. Germline-derived CDR1 and CDR2 are MNHEY and SVGAGI. As DNA, the CDR3 is TGTGCCAACAGCCTGATTCGGGGTGGGTACGATCAGTACTTC. Its translation: CANSLIRGGYDQYF.

The gene calls are TRBV28 and TRBJ2-7; perhaps TRBD2 as D (5 bases). V was clipped by 9 bases and J by 0 bases, with 15 bases between them. Germline V gives CDR1 MDHEN, CDR2 SYDVKM. The CDR3 totals 14 residues. The CDR3 coding sequence is TGTGCCAGGAGGTCACTAGTCTTCTCCTACGAGCAGTACTTC. Protein product: CARRSLVFSYEQYF.

The table lists this clonotype with many counts. V and J are TRBV6-1 and TRBJ2-1; TRBD2 aligns across 11 bases. The CDR3 consists of 15 residues. Germline CDR1 reads MNHNS; CDR2 reads SASEGT. J gave up 9 bases and V 3 bases, and 7 bases lay outside the gene matches. In nucleotides, the CDR3 is TGTGCCAGCAGTGATAGCGGGAGGGCGGGGAGTGAGCAGTTCTTC. It codes for CASSDSGRAGSEQFF.

Turning to this clonotype: A much bigger clone sits one base away, suggesting this may be a read error. The J gene is TRBJ1-6, the V gene TRBV6-5; weak D call: TRBD1 (6 bases). V was cut by 4 bases and J by 9 bases, with 25 bases left in between. The CDR3 runs to 18 residues. Germline CDR1 reads MNHEY; CDR2 reads SVGAGI. Here the CDR3 reads CASSSGGTTGIRGSPLHF. In DNA, the CDR3 is TGTGCCAGCAGTTCGGGGGGGACCACAGGGATTCGGGGTTCACCCCTCCACTTT.

At least ten counts were recorded for this clonotype. V and J are TRBV6-1 and TRBJ2-5; D is possibly TRBD1 or TRBD2 (6 bases each). Per germline, CDR1 MNHNS and CDR2 SASEGT. The germline V and J ends were trimmed by 11 bases and 5 bases, with 21 bases remaining between them. The CDR3 extends over 14 amino acids. The CDR3 bases are TGTGCCTGCCGATACAGGGAGGTCTGGGAGACCCAGTACTTC. Amino acids: CACRYREVWETQYF.

This clonotype was observed many times. The chain carries TRBV6-5 and TRBJ2-2, with 8 bases matching TRBD1. With V trimmed by 6 bases and J by 5 bases, 14 bases remained unmatched. The CDR3 is made up of 17 amino acids. Per germline, CDR1 MNHEY and CDR2 SVGAGI. The CDR3 loop reads CASSHPPRGLRTGELFF. CDR3 nucleotides: TGTGCCAGCAGCCACCCTCCCAGGGGGCTGAGAACCGGGGAGCTGTTTTTT.

This clonotype has at least ten counts. The genes are TRBV5-1 and TRBJ2-1; D is perhaps TRBD2 (5 bases). This CDR3 region has 13 residues. V shed 0 bases and J shed 15 bases, with 16 bases lying between them. Germline assignment: CDR1 SGHRS and CDR2 YFSETQ. The CDR3 region has the DNA TGCGCCAGCAGCTTGGGGGTAGCACGGGAACTGTTCTTC. Translating it yields CASSLGVARELFF.

This chain joins TRBV7-9 and TRBJ2-3; D is ambiguous. The CDR3 totals 14 residues. In germline, CDR1 is SEHNR, CDR2 FQNEAQ (reference sequence). The V and J ends lost 1 base and 2 bases respectively, with 7 bases between them. The CDR3 loop is CASSLVQTTDTQYF. CDR3 in DNA: TGTGCCAGCAGCTTAGTACAGACCACAGATACGCAGTATTTT. Full variable domain (outside the CDR3, taken from reference TRBV7-9 and TRBJ2-3): DTGVSQNPRHKITKRGQNVTFRCDPISEHNRLYWYRQTLGQGPEFLTYFQNEAQLEKSRLLSDRFSAERPKGSFSTLEIQRTEQGDSAMYLCASSLVQTTDTQYFGPGTRLTVL.

In the case of this clonotype: Just one base apart from a much larger clone, this may be a read error. The CDR3 region is CTSSLEGTGGIYEQYF. The CDR3 DNA reads as TGTACCAGCAGCTTGGAAGGGACAGGGGGCATTTACGAGCAGTACTTC. V gene TRBV5-4 combines with J gene TRBJ2-7; TRBD1 aligns across 12 bases. Germline assignment: CDR1 SGHNT and CDR2 YYREEE (reference sequence). The length of the CDR3 is 16 residues.

This clonotype appeared a few times. A much larger clonotype is one base distant, so this may be a read error. V gene TRBV29-1 combines with J gene TRBJ2-7; D not certain. The CDR3 is 12 residues long. The germline gives CDR1 SQVTM, CDR2 ANQGSEA. The CDR3 spells CSVEDGSYKQYF. The CDR3 nucleotides are TGCAGCGTTGAGGACGGGTCCTACAAGCAGTACTTC.